One TCR beta chain is described in this entry. One junction end does not reproduce the germline sequence, and a read error may be involved. TCRdb's table, derived via immunoSEQ multiplex PCR, lists solely in-frame clones and lacks some. The table has 200,000 to 250,000 clones, more than 75% seen once; the top ten hold under 8.5%. CDR1 is SGHDT, CDR2 YYEEEE, per germline. The CDR3 is made up of 16 amino acids. These data are taken from a study of blood T cell repertoires in COVID-19. The Seattle patients, enrolled during active infection, were followed longitudinally. The sample consisted of peripheral blood. The sequence came from a woman at least 80 years old with COVID-19, enrolled during active disease. The chain couples TRBV5-6 to TRBJ2-3; perhaps TRBD2 as D (5 bases). The CDR3 DNA follows: TGTGCCAGCACCTTGAATAGCAGGACTAGCACAGATACGCAGTATTTT. It codes for CASTLNSRTSTDTQYF. The full variable domain, rest sourced from reference TRBV5-6 and TRBJ2-3, is DAGVTQSPTHLIKTRGQQVTLRCSPKSGHDTVSWYQQALGQGPQFIFQYYEEEERQRGNFPDRFSGHQFPNYSSELNVNALLLGDSALYLCASTLNSRTSTDTQYFGPGTRLTVL.